This T cell receptor beta chain was sequenced in a study of cytomegalovirus exposure and HLA in healthy donors. Germline CDR1 is MNHNY and CDR2 is SVGAGI (reference sequence). CDR3 length: 10 residues. Trimming stripped 6 bases from V and 8 bases from J, with 7 bases between. Both 60 Vbeta primers and 13 Jbeta primers went into the PCR. The protocol was immunoSEQ multiplex PCR, while the TCRdb copy is restricted to in-frame clones and leaves out a portion. This table has over 150,000 clones, over 65% appearing once. Concerning this clone: Antigen specificity is unknown.

Findings of the study overall: Analysis was performed later, and it showed HLA-associated TCR beta chains to be more clonally expanded than equally common others. Roughly uniform depth of sequencing across donors was assumed in presence/absence analyses. Most TCR beta V segments were productive about 90% or about 30% of the time in an earlier analysis.

Sequencing was performed on PBMCs. This chain connects TRBV6-6 to TRBJ1-1; D is ambiguous. The receptor was isolated from a woman in her 30s in good health and CMV-seronegative. CDR3 coding DNA: TGTGCCAGCAGCTCGCGCGAAGCTTTCTTT. Its translation: CASSSREAFF.